This TCR beta chain stems from a study of T cell repertoires in cytomegalovirus infection. As concerns this clonotype: As yet, its antigen is unknown.

Germline loops: CDR1 LNHDA, CDR2 SQIVND (reference sequence). The CDR3 has 19 residues. Trimming cost V 2 bases and J 1 base, with 21 bases left between them. TCRdb re-derived calls from the reads in MiXCR, one entry per CDR3 protein. The data hold about 770,000 distinct CDR3 sequences, with just under 30% observed a single time. The V gene is TRBV19, the J gene TRBJ1-5; no clear D. Specimen: cultured CD8+ T cells from PBMCs, collected from culture after CMV antigen stimulation. The clonotype comes from a human donor in good health (CMV status not recorded). Some clones in this sample may be carry-over from other donors' samples. CDR3 amino acids: CASSIPFIHSRYSNQPQHF. CDR3 nucleotides: TGTGCCAGTAGTATACCCTTCATCCACAGCAGATACAGCAATCAGCCCCAGCATTTT.